This T cell receptor (beta chain) was sequenced for a study of T cell responses to AZD1222 COVID-19 vaccine. In regard to this clone: Its antigen remains unknown.

Libraries were prepared by immunoSEQ multiplex PCR; TCRdb keeps only in-frame clonotypes and omits some of them. This table has about 120,000 clones, roughly 88% appearing once. V was cut by 5 bases and J by 0 bases, with 13 bases left in between. Germline CDR1 is SGHVS and CDR2 is FQNEAQ. CDR3 length: 15 residues. Regarding the study as a whole: Clonal diversity may have been underestimated in mostly white British donors.

This chain joins TRBV7-8 and TRBJ1-1; D is uncertain. This receptor was identified in an adult in good health. Sequences were derived from peripheral blood, sampled on day 0 of AZD1222 vaccination. The CDR3 spells CASSPSSFMNTEAFF. As DNA, the CDR3 is TGTGCCAGCAGCCCTTCGAGCTTCATGAACACTGAAGCTTTCTTT. The variable domain in full, completed from reference TRBV7-8 and TRBJ1-1, reads GAGVSQSPRYKVAKRGQDVALRCDPISGHVSLFWYQQALGQGPEFLTYFQNEAQLDKSGLPSDRFFAERPEGSVSTLKIQRTQQEDSAVYLCASSPSSFMNTEAFFGQGTRLTVV.